Each of the 18 T cell receptor beta chains below was sequenced from the same sample in a study of T-cell reconstitution after alpha-beta-depleted transplantation in children. Unique molecular identifiers were used in preparing the TCRbeta library. TCRdb re-called the PCR reads through MiXCR, storing one row per CDR3 protein. The data hold 600,000 to 800,000 distinct CDR3 sequences, with roughly 13% observed a single time. The sample here was PBMCs, taken before TCRalphabeta/CD19-depleted stem cell transplant. These TCRs come from a girl under 10 years old with congenital amegakaryocytic thrombocytopenia, due to receive a stem cell transplant.

In the case of this clonotype: Possible read error: a much larger clone is one base away. V usage is TRBV12-3 or TRBV12-4 and J usage is TRBJ2-7, with D perhaps TRBD1 or TRBD2 (5 bases each). This CDR3 contains 15 residues. CDR3 sequence: CASSLSGTAVDELYF. CDR3 DNA: TGTGCCAGCAGTTTATCCGGGACCGCGGTCGACGAGCTGTACTTC.

The chain uses TRBV7-2 and TRBJ2-3; 14 bases are shared with TRBD2. Germline V gene data show CDR1 as SGHTA and CDR2 as FQGNSA. V was clipped by 5 bases and J by 2 bases; unmatched bases: 6. The CDR3 loop spans 17 amino acids. Written as DNA, the CDR3 is TGTGCCAGCAGCCACCCGGGACTAGCGGGAGTCACAGATACGCAGTATTTT. Protein: CASSHPGLAGVTDTQYF.

This clonotype was detected many times. V is TRBV5-1 and J is TRBJ2-2; D gene ambiguous. Germline V gene sequence: CDR1 SGHRS, CDR2 YFSETQ. V was pared by 2 bases and J by 0 bases, with 8 bases between. The CDR3 runs to 15 residues. In DNA form, the CDR3 reads TGCGCCAGCAGCTTAGCGACCTCGAACACCGGGGAGCTGTTTTTT. It translates to CASSLATSNTGELFF.

The rearrangement joins TRBV28 to TRBJ2-2, with 7 nucleotides matching TRBD2. This CDR3 is built from 19 residues. The ends lost 5 bases at V and 3 bases at J; junction bases unmatched: 18. In germline, CDR1 is MDHEN, CDR2 SYDVKM. This CDR3 reads CASSPVMGGSKWDTGELFF. The CDR3 DNA sequence: TGTGCCAGCAGTCCTGTAATGGGCGGGAGTAAGTGGGACACCGGGGAGCTGTTTTTT.

In its sample, this clonotype was seen a few times. V usage is TRBV5-1 and J usage is TRBJ2-5; 7 nucleotides align to TRBD1. The CDR3 is 15 residues long. Germline-derived CDR1 and CDR2 are SGHRS and YFSETQ. Germline trimming cut 0 bases from V and 5 bases from J; bases unmatched to any gene: 7. CDR3 in amino acids: CASSLVVGTAETQYF. The DNA for the CDR3 is TGCGCCAGCAGCTTGGTAGTTGGGACAGCTGAGACCCAGTACTTC.

This clonotype was counted ten times or more. Germline and junction disagree at one end, which may indicate a read error. J is TRBJ2-7 and V is TRBV28; 7 bases match TRBD1. Germline CDR1 and CDR2: MDHEN and SYDVKM. This CDR3 comprises 12 residues. The DNA for the CDR3 is TGTGCCAGCAGTTTCTCCGGGACAGCGGTTACCTTC. Protein sequence: CASSFSGTAVTF.

The chain joins TRBV24-1 to TRBJ2-2, with TRBD1 as a possible D gene (5 bases). The CDR3 covers 14 residues. V was clipped by 0 bases and J by 6 bases, with 7 bases between them. The germline CDR1 and CDR2 sequences are KGHDR and SFDVKD. The CDR3 DNA reads TGTGCCACCAGTGATTTGTGGACATCCGGGGAGCTGTTTTTT. Translation gives CATSDLWTSGELFF.

This clonotype was observed a few times. This rearrangement joins TRBV7-9 to TRBJ2-1; 7 nucleotides match TRBD2. CDR1 and CDR2 (germline): SEHNR, FQNEAQ (reference sequence). V was clipped by 5 bases and J by 3 bases; unmatched bases: 13. This CDR3 comprises 17 residues. The CDR3 nucleotides are TGTGCCAGCAGCCCAGTCGGGGCGGGAGAGGGCTACAATGAGCAGTTCTTC. Its protein is CASSPVGAGEGYNEQFF.

The sample holds many counts of this clonotype. The genes are TRBV20-1 and TRBJ1-2; 9 positions match TRBD1. Trimming took 2 bases from V and 8 from J; bases not matched to a gene: 9. Germline-derived CDR1 and CDR2 are DFQATT and SNEGSKA (reference sequence). The CDR3 totals 14 residues. CDR3 coding DNA: TGCAGTGCTAGACAAAACAGGGGGCGAGGCGGCTACACCTTC. It codes for CSARQNRGRGGYTF.

This clonotype was found a few times. This chain links TRBV5-1 with TRBJ2-1; 10 bases match TRBD2. This CDR3 is 17 amino acids long. In germline, CDR1 is SGHRS, CDR2 YFSETQ. J gave up 6 bases and V 0 bases, and 9 bases lay outside the gene matches. CDR3 in DNA: TGCGCCAGCAGCTTGGCCCTTCTAGCGGGAGCTGGCAATGAGCAGTTCTTC. This gives the protein CASSLALLAGAGNEQFF.

The chain links TRBV5-1 to TRBJ1-2; D call uncertain. The CDR3 covers 13 residues. Trimming removed 2 bases from V and 5 bases from J, with 10 bases in between. Germline V gene sequence: CDR1 SGHRS, CDR2 YFSETQ. The CDR3 nucleotides are TGCGCCAGCAGCTTCGACCTGGGGTATGGCTACACCTTC. Residues: CASSFDLGYGYTF.

This rearrangement joins TRBV5-1 to TRBJ1-5; TRBD1 agrees at 9 bases. V lost 5 bases to trimming and J lost 0 bases; unmatched junction nucleotides: 9. CDR1 SGHRS and CDR2 YFSETQ come from the germline V gene. The CDR3 loop spans 17 amino acids. The CDR3: CASRPGTGSDSNQPQHF. The CDR3 nucleotides read TGCGCCAGCAGACCCGGGACAGGGTCCGATAGCAATCAGCCCCAGCATTTT. Drawing the rest from reference TRBV5-1 and TRBJ1-5, the complete variable domain is KAGVTQTPRYLIKTRGQQVTLSCSPISGHRSVSWYQQTPGQGLQFLFEYFSETQRNKGNFPGRFSGRQFSNSRSEMNVSTLELGDSALYLCASRPGTGSDSNQPQHFGDGTRLSIL.

This clonotype has only a few counts. The chain recombines TRBV18 with TRBJ2-7, with a tentative D call TRBD1 (7 bases). Trimming shortened V by 1 base and J by 5 bases, and 18 bases separated the two germline ends. The CDR3 totals 16 residues. CDR1 and CDR2 (germline): KGHSH, LQKENI. CDR3 amino acids: CASSPRETGRSNEQYF. CDR3 nucleotide sequence: TGTGCCAGCTCACCACGGGAGACAGGGAGGTCGAACGAGCAGTACTTC.

This clonotype has just one count. A much larger clone differs from this one at a single base, so this may be a read error. In this CDR3 the conserved last residue, phenylalanine or tryptophan, is missing, so a read error is likely. V and J are TRBV29-1 and TRBJ2-1; D possibly corresponds to TRBD2 (6 bases). Germline CDR1 reads SQVTM; CDR2 reads ANQGSEA. This CDR3 region has 13 residues. V lost 4 bases and J lost 5, with 12 bases in between. The CDR3 reads CSVVLGLNNEQFL. The CDR3 bases are TGCAGCGTTGTTTTGGGACTTAACAATGAGCAGTTCTTG.

This clonotype was seen at least ten times. The rearrangement uses TRBV20-1 and TRBJ2-2; the match to TRBD2 covers 7 bases. V gave up 5 bases and J gave up 3 bases; unmatched junction bases: 6. The germline CDR1 and CDR2 sequences are DFQATT and SNEGSKA (reference sequence). This CDR3 comprises 14 residues. The CDR3 sequence is CSAAPSGYTGELFF. Here the CDR3 DNA reads TGCAGTGCTGCACCTAGCGGCTACACCGGGGAGCTGTTTTTT.

Ten or more counts support this clonotype. The CDR3 spells CASSPVFLTYNEQFF. DNA of the CDR3: TGTGCCAGCAGCCCGGTGTTTCTGACCTACAATGAGCAGTTCTTC. The V gene is TRBV11-2, the J gene TRBJ2-1; D ambiguous. The CDR3 is 15 residues long. Germline V lookup: CDR1 SGHAT, CDR2 FQNNGV. With 5 bases removed from V and 2 bases from J, the gap between germline ends came to 13 bases.

This clonotype was detected ten times or more. For the CDR3, the DNA is TGTGCCAGCAGTGTACAGGTTCGAAACATTCAGTACTTC. Its protein product is CASSVQVRNIQYF. The J gene is TRBJ2-4, the V gene TRBV12-3 or TRBV12-4, with a tentative D call TRBD1 (5 bases). Trimming removed 5 bases at V and 6 bases at J, with 11 bases between. This CDR3 spans 13 amino acids.

This clonotype was counted between two and nine times. This chain links TRBV5-1 with TRBJ2-7; the match to TRBD2 covers 8 bases. The J segment lost 2 bases and the V segment lost 3 bases, leaving 10 bases of the junction unmatched. The CDR3 runs to 16 residues. CDR1 is SGHRS and CDR2 is YFSETQ in the germline V gene. The CDR3 region is CASSSAGGRQAYEQYF. In DNA, the CDR3 is TGCGCCAGCAGCTCCGCGGGAGGACGGCAGGCCTACGAGCAGTACTTC.